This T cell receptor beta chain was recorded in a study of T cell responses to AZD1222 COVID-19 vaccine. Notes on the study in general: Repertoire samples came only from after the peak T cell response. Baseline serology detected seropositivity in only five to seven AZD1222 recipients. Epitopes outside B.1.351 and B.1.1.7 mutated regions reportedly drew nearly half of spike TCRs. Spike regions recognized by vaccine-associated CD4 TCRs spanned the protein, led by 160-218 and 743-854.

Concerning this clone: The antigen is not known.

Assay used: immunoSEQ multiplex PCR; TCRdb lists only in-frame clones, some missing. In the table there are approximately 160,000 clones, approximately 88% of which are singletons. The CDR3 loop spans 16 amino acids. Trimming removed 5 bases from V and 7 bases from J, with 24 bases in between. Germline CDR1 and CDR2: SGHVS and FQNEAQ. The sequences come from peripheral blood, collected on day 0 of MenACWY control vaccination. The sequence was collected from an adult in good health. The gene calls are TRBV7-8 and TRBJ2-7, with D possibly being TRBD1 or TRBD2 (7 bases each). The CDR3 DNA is TGTGCCAGCAGCGCTATACAGGGCTCCAGGGGGGGGGAGCAGTACTTC. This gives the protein CASSAIQGSRGGEQYF.